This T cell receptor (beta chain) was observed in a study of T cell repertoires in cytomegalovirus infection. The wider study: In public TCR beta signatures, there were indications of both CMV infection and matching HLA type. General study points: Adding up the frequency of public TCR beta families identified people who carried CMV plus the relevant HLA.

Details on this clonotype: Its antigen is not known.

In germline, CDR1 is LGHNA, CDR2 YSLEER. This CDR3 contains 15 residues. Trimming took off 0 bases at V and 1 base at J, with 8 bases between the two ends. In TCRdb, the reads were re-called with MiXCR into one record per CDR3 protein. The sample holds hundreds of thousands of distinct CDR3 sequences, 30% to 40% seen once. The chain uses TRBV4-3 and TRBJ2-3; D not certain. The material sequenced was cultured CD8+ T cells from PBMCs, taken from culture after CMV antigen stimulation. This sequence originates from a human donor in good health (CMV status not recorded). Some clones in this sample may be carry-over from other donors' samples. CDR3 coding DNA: TGCGCCAGCAGCCAAGATTGGCTAGGCACAGATACGCAGTATTTT. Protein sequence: CASSQDWLGTDTQYF.